This T cell receptor (beta chain) was sequenced during a study of blood T cell repertoires in COVID-19 (dated by TCRdb to between 2020 and 2021). Notes on the research overall: Collaborator samples came from the United States, Italy and Spain and covered acute and convalescent phases of COVID-19. The material from the prospective study consisted of cDNA or gDNA derived from T cells, B-cell-depleted T cells, or PBMCs. Subjects who had been exposed to COVID-19, were actively infected with it, or had recovered from it provided the deeply sampled blood TCRbeta repertoires that made up the dataset. The repertoires were released in a freely available public database intended as a resource for research on the immune response to SARS-CoV-2. Samples were obtained from the ongoing ImmuneRACE study (first 160 participants) and from over 1,000 subjects provided by 6 global collaborators. Nearly every sample came with metadata listing a de-identified subject ID, COVID-19 status, age in years and sex. Where available, HLA class I and class II types were obtained from metadata supplied by the sample provider rather than from assay-based typing.

TCRbeta CDR3 regions were amplified from genomic DNA by means of the immunoSEQ Assay, a bias-controlled multiplex PCR. As for how the authors treated the data: The number of nucleated cells in each sample was estimated from the amplification of reference gene primers within the assay. Sequence reads were collapsed and filtered to measure the absolute abundance of every unique TCRbeta CDR3 rearrangement. For each sample, productive Simpson clonality was calculated by taking the square root of Simpson's diversity index across productive rearrangements. In TCRdb, the immuneACCESS table is reduced to in-frame sequences with V and J assigned. These tables do not hold every clone; where another copy was compared, an unresolved V gene accounts for under half, and the others remain unexplained. That table furnishes V, J and clone size, whereas the DNA furnished D and trimming. The sample contains roughly 110,000 clones, about nine tenths of them found a single time. Of the sample, about 4.5% is held by the ten largest clones.

From its cysteine to its phenylalanine, the CDR3 spans 16 amino acids. Just the 48-base CDR3 DNA is kept, in frame starting at base 1. From a lookup of the germline V gene (reference sequence), CDR1 and CDR2 are LNHDA and SQIVND. Trimming accounts for 5 bases at V and 5 bases at J, while the number of junction bases matched to no gene is 9. This clone was observed a single time. Which antigen it targets is not known. Per-base quality was not reported, and no clone a single base away is much larger than it. Collaborating institutions collected whole blood in K2EDTA tubes following their own protocols. For TCRbeta analysis, collaborators shipped samples as frozen whole blood, isolated PBMCs, or DNA extracted from either of those sample types. Findings and caveats that apply to the study as a whole: The amount of clinical and demographic metadata varied by source and participant and was provided uncurated.

The chain couples TRBV19 to TRBJ1-4; 9 central nucleotides agree with TRBD1. This TCR was sampled from a man aged 35-49 years with acute or convalescent COVID-19. Specimen: peripheral blood. The DNA sequence is TGTGCCAGTAGTGTCAGCTCCGGGACAGGGAATGAAAAACTGTTTTTT. Protein translation: CASSVSSGTGNEKLFF.